The next 20 T cell receptor beta chains were all read from a single sample in a study of STAT5B mutations in CD4+ large granular lymphocyte leukemia. Using immunoSEQ multiplex PCR, the repertoire was profiled, and TCRdb retains in-frame clones only, with some absent. The table lists around 21,000 clones, over 70% of them singletons. The sequenced material came from CD4+ T cells from blood buffy coats. These TCRs come from a human donor in good health.

The J gene is TRBJ1-5, the V gene TRBV6-1, with 7 bases matching TRBD1. The CDR3 length is 16 residues. Trimming at V came to 1 base and at J to 6 bases, leaving 9 bases not matched to a gene. Germline lookup yields CDR1 MNHNS and CDR2 SASEGT. CDR3: CASSEVGGGVGQPQHF. CDR3 sequence (DNA): TGTGCCAGCAGTGAAGTTGGAGGGGGCGTTGGTCAGCCCCAGCATTTT.

The genes are TRBV5-1 and TRBJ1-2, with no clear D. V was pared by 4 bases and J by 8 bases, with 15 bases between. Looked up from germline, CDR1 is SGHRS and CDR2 is YFSETQ. The CDR3 contains 13 residues. The CDR3 DNA reads as TGCGCCAGCAGCCACCCGGCGGGCGGAGGCTACACCTTC. Its translation: CASSHPAGGGYTF.

This chain uses TRBV6-6 with TRBJ1-5; D may be TRBD1 (6 bases). The germline V gene encodes CDR1 MNHNY and CDR2 SVGAGI (reference sequence). Between the trimmed V and J ends, which lost 7 bases and 4 bases, there was a span of 17 bases. The CDR3 is made up of 15 amino acids. CDR3 loop: CASMGGGARNQPQHF. CDR3 sequence (DNA): TGTGCCAGCATGGGAGGGGGGGCAAGGAATCAGCCCCAGCATTTT.

The rearrangement uses TRBV19 and TRBJ1-5; TRBD1 might be the D (5 bases). CDR3 length: 16 residues. The V end was cut by 4 bases, the J end by 0 bases, with 13 bases between. CDR1 LNHDA and CDR2 SQIVND come from the germline V gene (reference sequence). This CDR3 reads CASSKDTQYSNQPQHF. For the CDR3, the DNA is TGTGCCAGTAGTAAGGACACACAATATAGCAATCAGCCCCAGCATTTT.

This clone was counted a few times. The chain carries TRBV6-1 and TRBJ2-3; 12 bases are shared with TRBD2. V was clipped by 6 bases and J by 5 bases; unmatched bases: 6. Germline values: CDR1 MNHNS, CDR2 SASEGT. This CDR3 has 15 amino acids. The DNA of the CDR3 is TGTGCCAGCAGCCGGACTAGCGGGATTGTAGATACGCAGTATTTT. It specifies CASSRTSGIVDTQYF.

This rearrangement joins TRBV28 to TRBJ2-1; D is tentatively TRBD1 or TRBD2 (6 bases each). The CDR3 has 13 residues. Trimming stripped 10 bases from V and 4 bases from J, with 14 bases between. Germline CDR1 reads MDHEN; CDR2 reads SYDVKM. For the CDR3, the DNA is TGTGCCACCTTGGGGGGCGCTTACAATGAGCAGTTCTTC. This gives the protein CATLGGAYNEQFF.

This clone was recorded a few times. In nucleotides, the CDR3 is TGTGCCAGCAGTTCGATCGGGACAGCTAACTATGGCTACACCTTC. This encodes CASSSIGTANYGYTF. The chain couples TRBV28 to TRBJ1-2, with 7 bases identical to TRBD1. V lost 4 bases, J lost 0 bases, and 5 bases stayed unmatched. This CDR3 is built from 15 residues. In germline, CDR1 is MDHEN, CDR2 SYDVKM.

This clone has only one observation. The junction does not match germline at one end; this may be a read error. The V gene is TRBV2, the J gene TRBJ2-7, with D hard to call. CDR3 size: 11 residues. Germline loops: CDR1 SNHLY, CDR2 FYNNEI. CDR3 residues: CASGDRYEQYF. In nucleotides, the CDR3 is TGTGCCAGCGGTGACCGATACGAGCAGTACTTC. Complete variable domain (other parts from reference TRBV2 and TRBJ2-7): EPEVTQTPSHQVTQMGQEVILRCVPISNHLYFYWYRQILGQKVEFLVSFYNNEISEKSEIFDDQFSVERPDGSNFTLKIRSTKLEDSAMYFCASGDRYEQYFGPGTRLTVT.

CDR3 DNA sequence: TGCGCCAGCAGCTACACGACAGGGCTAACTAACTATGGCTACACCTTC. It is translated as CASSYTTGLTNYGYTF. The V call is TRBV4-3, the J call TRBJ1-2, with TRBD1 identical over 7 bases. V gave up 5 bases and J gave up 0 bases; unmatched junction bases: 9. The CDR3 has 16 residues. Germline CDR1 and CDR2: LGHNA and YSLEER.

The chain has TRBV13 and TRBJ1-3; 10 bases align to TRBD1. CDR1 and CDR2 (germline): PRHDT, FYEKMQ (reference sequence). CDR3 length equals 18 residues. V shed 5 bases, J shed 3 bases, and the junction held 13 bases outside the gene matches. The DNA of the CDR3 is TGTGCCAGCAGCCCGAAATTCGGACAGGGGGTTGTTGGAAACACCATATATTTT. This gives the protein CASSPKFGQGVVGNTIYF. The variable domain in full, with the rest retrieved from reference TRBV13 and TRBJ1-3, is AAGVIQSPRHLIKEKRETATLKCYPIPRHDTVYWYQQGPGQDPQFLISFYEKMQSDKGSIPDRFSAQQFSDYHSELNMSSLELGDSALYFCASSPKFGQGVVGNTIYFGEGSWLTVV.

V is TRBV6-5 and J is TRBJ2-7; 9 positions agree with TRBD1. CDR3 length equals 15 residues. Germline trimming cut 2 bases from V and 3 bases from J; bases unmatched to any gene: 5. Germline assignment: CDR1 MNHEY and CDR2 SVGAGI. The CDR3 nucleotides read TGTGCCAGCAGTTACAACCGGGACAGGGACTACGAGCAGTACTTC. Residues: CASSYNRDRDYEQYF.

The rearrangement links TRBV7-2 to TRBJ2-3; the D is unclear. From germline, CDR1 is SGHTA and CDR2 FQGNSA. This CDR3 is 13 amino acids long. The V end was cut by 9 bases, the J end by 0 bases, with 10 bases between. CDR3 region: CASRETSTDTQYF. The CDR3 DNA sequence: TGTGCCAGTCGAGAGACTAGCACAGATACGCAGTATTTT.

This clone showed up just a few times. The rearrangement joins TRBV5-4 to TRBJ2-1; tentatively, D is TRBD2 (8 bases). V lost 4 bases and J 3 bases, leaving 17 bases between the germline ends. Looked up from germline, CDR1 is SGHNT and CDR2 is YYREEE (reference sequence). The CDR3 loop spans 16 amino acids. The CDR3 sequence is CASSPGGAGGYNEQFF. The CDR3 coding sequence is TGTGCCAGCAGCCCAGGGGGGGCGGGAGGCTACAATGAGCAGTTCTTC.

This sequence joins TRBV6-6 and TRBJ1-1; tentative D call: TRBD1 (5 bases). Looked up from germline, CDR1 is MNHNY and CDR2 is SVGAGI (reference sequence). Trimming pared 5 bases from V and 10 bases from J, leaving 17 bases between. There are 13 residues in the CDR3. Here the CDR3 reads CASSTPGLTGAFF. CDR3 bases: TGTGCCAGCAGTACCCCAGGGTTGACCGGAGCTTTCTTT.

This clone was picked up one time. In the same sample, other DNA sequences code for this CDR3. This chain joins TRBV30 and TRBJ1-6; D is uncertain. In germline, CDR1 is GTSNPN, CDR2 SVGIG (reference sequence). Trimming took 0 bases from V and 9 from J, leaving 21 bases between them. The CDR3 sequence is 17 residues long. CDR3 amino acids: CAWSVQGSRRVFSPLHF. Written as DNA, the CDR3 is TGTGCCTGGAGTGTACAAGGGTCCAGGAGAGTCTTTTCACCCCTCCACTTT.

The chain uses TRBV29-1 and TRBJ1-1, with D perhaps matching TRBD1 (5 bases). V was shortened by 6 bases and J by 1 base, with 18 bases between the two germline ends. Germline CDR1 and CDR2: SQVTM and ANQGSEA. The CDR3 totals 15 residues. The CDR3 loop is CSVYLGRQKNTEAFF. CDR3 nucleotide sequence: TGCAGCGTCTACCTGGGACGTCAGAAGAACACTGAAGCTTTCTTT.

The chain carries TRBV6-6 and TRBJ2-7; 7 nucleotides agree with TRBD1. This CDR3 region has 16 residues. CDR1 is MNHNY, CDR2 SVGAGI, per germline (reference sequence). V shed 4 bases, J shed 3 bases, and the junction held 12 bases outside the gene matches. CDR3 loop: CASSFLRQGLRYEQYF. CDR3 DNA sequence: TGTGCCAGCAGTTTCCTCCGACAGGGATTACGCTACGAGCAGTACTTC.

There are a few counts of this clone. This rearrangement joins TRBV4-2 to TRBJ2-5, with TRBD2 as a possible D gene (7 bases). Per the germline V gene, CDR1 is LGHNA and CDR2 is YNFKEQ. Trimming removed 0 bases from V and 7 bases from J, with 12 bases in between. This CDR3 comprises 14 residues. The CDR3 DNA follows: TGTGCCAGCAGCCAAGATACCGGGGGGCGGACCCAGTACTTC. Its protein product is CASSQDTGGRTQYF.

This clone was picked up one time. The chain couples TRBV27 to TRBJ2-2, with D possibly matching TRBD1 (5 bases). The V gene's germline CDR1 is MNHEY and CDR2 SMNVEV (reference sequence). This CDR3 region has 18 residues. V gave up 6 bases and J gave up 1 base, with 21 bases separating them. CDR3 DNA sequence: TGTGCCAGCAGCTATATTTCAGGGTTATTACAGAACACCGGGGAGCTGTTTTTT. This sequence encodes CASSYISGLLQNTGELFF.

This chain uses TRBV6-5 with TRBJ2-1, with 12 bases that match TRBD1. V shed 6 bases and J 9 bases; nucleotides not matched to a gene: 9. The CDR3 is 15 residues long. The germline CDR1 and CDR2 sequences are MNHEY and SVGAGI. In DNA, the CDR3 is TGTGCCAGCAGAATCGGGACAGGGGGCAATCCTGAGCAGTTCTTC. This codes for CASRIGTGGNPEQFF.